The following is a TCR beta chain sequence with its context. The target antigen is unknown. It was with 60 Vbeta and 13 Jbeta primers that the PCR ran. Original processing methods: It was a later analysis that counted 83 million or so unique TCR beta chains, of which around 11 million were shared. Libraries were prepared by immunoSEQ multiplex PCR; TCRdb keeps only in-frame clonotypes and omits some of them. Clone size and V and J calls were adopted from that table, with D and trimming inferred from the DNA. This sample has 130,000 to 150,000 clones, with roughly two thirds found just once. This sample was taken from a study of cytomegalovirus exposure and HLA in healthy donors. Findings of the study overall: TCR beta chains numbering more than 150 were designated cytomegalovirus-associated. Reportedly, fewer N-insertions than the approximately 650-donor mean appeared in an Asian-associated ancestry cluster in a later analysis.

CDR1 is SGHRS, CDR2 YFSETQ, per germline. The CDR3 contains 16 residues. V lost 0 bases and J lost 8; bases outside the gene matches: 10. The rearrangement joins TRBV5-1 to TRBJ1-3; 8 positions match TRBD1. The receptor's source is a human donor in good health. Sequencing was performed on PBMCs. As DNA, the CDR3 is TGCGCCAGCAGCTTGGCAGGACAGGGTACTCTTGACACCATATATTTT. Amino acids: CASSLAGQGTLDTIYF.